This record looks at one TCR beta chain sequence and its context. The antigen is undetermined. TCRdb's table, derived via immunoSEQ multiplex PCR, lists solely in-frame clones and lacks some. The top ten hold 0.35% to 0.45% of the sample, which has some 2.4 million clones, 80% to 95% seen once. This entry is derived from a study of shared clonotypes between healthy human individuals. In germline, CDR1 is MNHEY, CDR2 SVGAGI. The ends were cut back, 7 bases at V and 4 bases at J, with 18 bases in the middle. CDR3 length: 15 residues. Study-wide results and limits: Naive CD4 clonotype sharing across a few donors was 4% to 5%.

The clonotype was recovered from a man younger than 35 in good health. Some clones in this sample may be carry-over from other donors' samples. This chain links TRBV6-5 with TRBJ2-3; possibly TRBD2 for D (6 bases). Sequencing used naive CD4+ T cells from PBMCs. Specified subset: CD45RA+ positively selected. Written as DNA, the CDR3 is TGTGCCAGCACCCCAGGGACTTTGGTGGCAGATACGCAGTATTTT. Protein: CASTPGTLVADTQYF.